This T cell receptor beta chain appears in the sequencing data of a study of CD8 T cells in Susac syndrome. TEMRA cells were FACS-enriched, with CD8+ and CD4+ T cells isolated negatively. RNA in amounts of roughly 0.5 to 1 ug was reverse transcribed with random hexamers. TCRdb independently ran MiXCR on the immunoSEQ multiplex PCR reads; one entry per CDR3 protein. The table has 240,000 or so distinct CDR3 sequences, almost 97% seen once. The CDR3 runs 20 residues. Germline-derived CDR1 and CDR2 are SGDLS and YYNGEE. Germline trimming cut 5 bases from V and 0 bases from J; bases unmatched to any gene: 18.

What was sequenced was CD4+ T cells from PBMCs. This sequence originates from a human donor with Susac syndrome. The J gene is TRBJ2-7, the V gene TRBV9; TRBD1 matches 12 bases. Here the CDR3 reads CASRSGWGQGAYPSSYEQYF. The DNA of the CDR3 is TGTGCCAGCAGGAGTGGGTGGGGACAGGGGGCTTACCCGAGCTCCTACGAGCAGTACTTC.